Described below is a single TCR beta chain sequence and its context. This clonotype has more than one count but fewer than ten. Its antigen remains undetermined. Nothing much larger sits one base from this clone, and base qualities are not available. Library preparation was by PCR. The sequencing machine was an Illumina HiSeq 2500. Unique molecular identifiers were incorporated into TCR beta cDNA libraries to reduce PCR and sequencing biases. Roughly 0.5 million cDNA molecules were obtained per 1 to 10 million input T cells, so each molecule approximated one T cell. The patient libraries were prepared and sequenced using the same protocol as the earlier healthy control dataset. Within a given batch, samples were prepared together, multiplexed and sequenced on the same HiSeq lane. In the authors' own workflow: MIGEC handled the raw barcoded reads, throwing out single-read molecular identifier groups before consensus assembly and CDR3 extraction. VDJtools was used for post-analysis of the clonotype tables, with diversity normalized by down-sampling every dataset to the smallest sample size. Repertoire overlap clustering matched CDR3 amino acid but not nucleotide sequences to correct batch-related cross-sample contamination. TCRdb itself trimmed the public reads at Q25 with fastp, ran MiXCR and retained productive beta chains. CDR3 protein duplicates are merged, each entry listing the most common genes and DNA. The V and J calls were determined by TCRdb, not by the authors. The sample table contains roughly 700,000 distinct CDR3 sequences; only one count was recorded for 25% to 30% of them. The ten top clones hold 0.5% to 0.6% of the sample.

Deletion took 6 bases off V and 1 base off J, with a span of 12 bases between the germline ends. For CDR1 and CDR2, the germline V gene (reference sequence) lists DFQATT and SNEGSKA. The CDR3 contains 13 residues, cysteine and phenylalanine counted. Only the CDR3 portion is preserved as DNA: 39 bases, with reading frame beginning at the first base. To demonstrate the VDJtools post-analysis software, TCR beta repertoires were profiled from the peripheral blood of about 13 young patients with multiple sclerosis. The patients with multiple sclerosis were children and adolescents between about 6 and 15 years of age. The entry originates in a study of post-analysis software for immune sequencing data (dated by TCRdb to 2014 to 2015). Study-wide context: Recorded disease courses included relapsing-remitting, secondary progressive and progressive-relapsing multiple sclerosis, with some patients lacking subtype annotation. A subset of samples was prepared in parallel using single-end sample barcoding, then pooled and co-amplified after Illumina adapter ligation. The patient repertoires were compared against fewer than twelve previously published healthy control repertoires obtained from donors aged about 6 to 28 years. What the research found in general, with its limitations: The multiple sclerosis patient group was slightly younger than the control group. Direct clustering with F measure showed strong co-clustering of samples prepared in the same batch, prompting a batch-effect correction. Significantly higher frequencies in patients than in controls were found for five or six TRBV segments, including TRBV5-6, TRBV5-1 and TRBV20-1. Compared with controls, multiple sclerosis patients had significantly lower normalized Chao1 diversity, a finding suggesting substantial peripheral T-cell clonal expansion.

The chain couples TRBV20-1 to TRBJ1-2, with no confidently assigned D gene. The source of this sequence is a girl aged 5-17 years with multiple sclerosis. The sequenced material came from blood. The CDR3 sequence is CSAEPQLNYGYTF. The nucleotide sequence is TGCAGTGCCGAACCACAGCTTAACTATGGCTACACCTTC.